This T cell receptor beta chain stems from a study of cytomegalovirus exposure and HLA in healthy donors. Study-wide results and limits: Rarity held for most TCR sequences, but there were some public TCRs that occurred in many donors. The classifier reportedly diagnosed cytomegalovirus status with high sensitivity and specificity.

Notes on this clone: Antigen unknown.

The protocol was immunoSEQ multiplex PCR, while the TCRdb copy is restricted to in-frame clones and leaves out a portion. The sample has about 160,000 clones, roughly nine tenths seen once. This clonotype originated in a man younger than 35 in good health and CMV-seropositive. Source material: PBMCs.

The CDR3 protein is CASSQNLAGLADTQYF. Here the CDR3 DNA reads TGCGCCAGCAGTCAGAATCTAGCGGGACTAGCAGATACGCAGTATTTT. The chain is built from TRBV10-1 and TRBJ2-3; TRBD2 agrees at 9 bases. Germline CDR1 WNHNN, CDR2 SYGVQD (reference sequence). V trimming: 5 bases; J trimming: 4 bases; junction bases outside the gene matches: 10. The CDR3 length is 16 residues.